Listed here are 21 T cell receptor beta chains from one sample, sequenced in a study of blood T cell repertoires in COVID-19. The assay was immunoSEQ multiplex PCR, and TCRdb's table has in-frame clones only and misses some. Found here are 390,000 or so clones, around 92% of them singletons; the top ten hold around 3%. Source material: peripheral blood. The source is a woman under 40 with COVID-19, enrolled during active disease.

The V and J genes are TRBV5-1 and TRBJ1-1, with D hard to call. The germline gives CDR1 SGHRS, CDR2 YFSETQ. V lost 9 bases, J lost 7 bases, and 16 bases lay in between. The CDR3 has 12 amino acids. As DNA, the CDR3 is TGCGCCACACAACTCGGGAGCAATGAAGCTTTCTTT. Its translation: CATQLGSNEAFF.

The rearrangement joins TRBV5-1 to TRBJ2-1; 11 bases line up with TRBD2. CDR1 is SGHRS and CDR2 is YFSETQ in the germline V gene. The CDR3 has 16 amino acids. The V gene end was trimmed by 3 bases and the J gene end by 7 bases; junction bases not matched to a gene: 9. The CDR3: CASSSLAGGPLNEQFF. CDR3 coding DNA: TGCGCCAGCAGCTCTTTAGCGGGAGGGCCGTTGAATGAGCAGTTCTTC.

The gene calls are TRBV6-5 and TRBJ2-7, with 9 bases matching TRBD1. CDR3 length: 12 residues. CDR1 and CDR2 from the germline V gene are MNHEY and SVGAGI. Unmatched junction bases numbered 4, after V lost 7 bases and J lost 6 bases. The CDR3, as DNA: TGTGCCAGCATCGGACAGGGGAGCGAGCAGTACGTC. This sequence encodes CASIGQGSEQYV.

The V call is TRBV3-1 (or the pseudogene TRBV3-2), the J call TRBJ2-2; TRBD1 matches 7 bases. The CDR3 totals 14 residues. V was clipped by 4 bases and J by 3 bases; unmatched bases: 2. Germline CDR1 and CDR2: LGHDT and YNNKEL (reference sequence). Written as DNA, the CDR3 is TGTGCCAGCAGCCGGACAGGTTACACCGGGGAGCTGTTTTTT. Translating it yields CASSRTGYTGELFF.

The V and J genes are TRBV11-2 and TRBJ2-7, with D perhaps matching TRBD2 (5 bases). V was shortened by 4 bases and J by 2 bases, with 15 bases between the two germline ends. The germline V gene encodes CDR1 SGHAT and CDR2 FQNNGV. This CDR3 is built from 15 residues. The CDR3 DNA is TGTGCCAGCAGCTACACAGCGGATCAAGCCTACGAGCAGTACGTC. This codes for CASSYTADQAYEQYV.

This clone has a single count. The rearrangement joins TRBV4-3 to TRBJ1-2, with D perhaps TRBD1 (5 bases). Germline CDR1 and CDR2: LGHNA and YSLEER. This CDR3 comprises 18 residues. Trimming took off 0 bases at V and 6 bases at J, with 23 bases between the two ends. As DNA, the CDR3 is TGCGCCAGCAGCCAAGATGGGAGGGGCGCTTCCCGGACCGATGGCTACACCTTC. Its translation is CASSQDGRGASRTDGYTF.

The CDR3 DNA reads TGTGCCAGCAGCCAACCGACGGGTAGAGGACTGGAGACCCAGTACTTC. Its protein product is CASSQPTGRGLETQYF. The rearrangement links TRBV3-1 (or the pseudogene TRBV3-2) to TRBJ2-5, with a tentative D call TRBD2 (5 bases). Trimming took 2 bases from V and 5 from J, leaving 18 bases between them. The V gene's germline CDR1 is LGHDT and CDR2 YNNKEL (reference sequence). The CDR3 consists of 16 residues.

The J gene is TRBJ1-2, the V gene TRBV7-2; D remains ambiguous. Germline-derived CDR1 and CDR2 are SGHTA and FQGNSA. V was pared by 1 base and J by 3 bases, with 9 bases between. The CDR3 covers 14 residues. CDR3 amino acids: CASSLVEVDYGYTF. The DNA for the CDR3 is TGTGCCAGCAGCTTAGTCGAGGTTGACTATGGCTACACCTTC.

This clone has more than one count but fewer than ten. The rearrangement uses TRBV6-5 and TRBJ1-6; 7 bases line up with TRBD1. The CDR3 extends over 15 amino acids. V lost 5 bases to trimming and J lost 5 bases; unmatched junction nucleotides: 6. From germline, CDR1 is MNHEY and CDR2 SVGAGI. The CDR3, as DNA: TGTGCCAGCAGTCCCGGGACAGAAGATAATTCACCCCTCCACTTT. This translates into CASSPGTEDNSPLHF.

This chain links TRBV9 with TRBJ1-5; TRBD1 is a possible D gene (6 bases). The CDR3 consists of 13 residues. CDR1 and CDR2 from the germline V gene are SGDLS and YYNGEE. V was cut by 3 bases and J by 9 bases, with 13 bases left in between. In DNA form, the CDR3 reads TGTGCCAGCAGCGGGCCTAGGGGGGGGCCCCAGCATTTT. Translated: CASSGPRGGPQHF.

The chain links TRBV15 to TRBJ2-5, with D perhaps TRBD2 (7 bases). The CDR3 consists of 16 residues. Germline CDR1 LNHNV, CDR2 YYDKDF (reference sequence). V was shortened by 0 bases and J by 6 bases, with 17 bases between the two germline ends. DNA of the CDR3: TGTGCCACCAGCAGAGATGGACGGGGGGCGGTGCAGACCCAGTACTTC. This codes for CATSRDGRGAVQTQYF.

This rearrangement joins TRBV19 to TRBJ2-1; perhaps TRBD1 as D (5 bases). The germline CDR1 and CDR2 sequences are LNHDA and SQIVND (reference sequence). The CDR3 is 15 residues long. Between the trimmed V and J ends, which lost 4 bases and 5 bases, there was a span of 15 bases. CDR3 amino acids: CASSTAGRRDNEQFF. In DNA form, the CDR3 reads TGTGCCAGTAGTACGGCAGGGCGAAGGGACAATGAGCAGTTCTTC.

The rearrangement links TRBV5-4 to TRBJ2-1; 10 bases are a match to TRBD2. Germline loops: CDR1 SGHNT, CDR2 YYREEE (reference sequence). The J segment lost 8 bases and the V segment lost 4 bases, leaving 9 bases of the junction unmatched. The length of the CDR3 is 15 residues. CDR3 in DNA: TGTGCCAGCAGCGTACCTAGCGGGAGCAGCGATGAGCAGTTCTTC. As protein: CASSVPSGSSDEQFF.

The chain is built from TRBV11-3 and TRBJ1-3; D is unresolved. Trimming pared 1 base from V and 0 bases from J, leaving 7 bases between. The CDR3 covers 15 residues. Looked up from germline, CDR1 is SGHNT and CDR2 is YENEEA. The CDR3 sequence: CASSLGESSGNTIYF. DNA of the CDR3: TGTGCCAGCAGCTTAGGGGAGAGCTCTGGAAACACCATATATTTT.

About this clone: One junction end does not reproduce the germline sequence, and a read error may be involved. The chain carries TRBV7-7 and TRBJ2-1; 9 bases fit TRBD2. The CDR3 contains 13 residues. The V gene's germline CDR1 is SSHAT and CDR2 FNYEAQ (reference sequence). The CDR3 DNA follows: TGTGCTAGCAGTTTAGCGGGAGCGAATGAGCAGTTCTTC. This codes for CASSLAGANEQFF.

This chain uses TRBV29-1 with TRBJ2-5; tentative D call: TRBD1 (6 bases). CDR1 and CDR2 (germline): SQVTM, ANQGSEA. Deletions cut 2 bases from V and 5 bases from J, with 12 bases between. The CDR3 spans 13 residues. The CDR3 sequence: CSVEPAGVETQYF. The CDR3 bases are TGCAGCGTTGAACCCGCAGGGGTCGAGACCCAGTACTTC.

For the CDR3, the DNA is TGTGCCAGCAGCCAAGGGGGCCGTGCAGGACAGACTTTCTTT. Amino acid sequence: CASSQGGRAGQTFF. The chain carries TRBV5-4 and TRBJ1-1, with 7 bases lining up with TRBD1. Germline V gene sequence: CDR1 SGHNT, CDR2 YYREEE (reference sequence). The CDR3 runs 14 residues. The ends lost 4 bases at V and 12 bases at J; junction bases unmatched: 15.

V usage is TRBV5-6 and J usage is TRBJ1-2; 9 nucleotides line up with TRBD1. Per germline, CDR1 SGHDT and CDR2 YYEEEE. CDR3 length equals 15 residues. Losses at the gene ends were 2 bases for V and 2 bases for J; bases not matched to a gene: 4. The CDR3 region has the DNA TGTGCCAGCAGCTTACGGACAGGGGCCAACTATGGCTACACCTTC. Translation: CASSLRTGANYGYTF.

The CDR3: CASSLVGGTIGNEQFF. CDR3 in DNA: TGTGCCAGCAGCTTAGTCGGAGGGACCATAGGGAATGAGCAGTTCTTC. The rearrangement links TRBV11-3 to TRBJ2-1, with D maybe TRBD2 (6 bases). Trimming cost V 1 base and J 7 bases, with 17 bases left between them. The CDR3 runs 16 residues. Germline V gives CDR1 SGHNT, CDR2 YENEEA.

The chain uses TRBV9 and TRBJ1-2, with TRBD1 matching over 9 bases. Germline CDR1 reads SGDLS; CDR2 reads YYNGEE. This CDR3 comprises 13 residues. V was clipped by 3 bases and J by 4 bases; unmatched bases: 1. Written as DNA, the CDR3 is TGTGCCAGCAGCGGGGGACAGGGCTATGGCTACACCTTC. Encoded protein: CASSGGQGYGYTF.

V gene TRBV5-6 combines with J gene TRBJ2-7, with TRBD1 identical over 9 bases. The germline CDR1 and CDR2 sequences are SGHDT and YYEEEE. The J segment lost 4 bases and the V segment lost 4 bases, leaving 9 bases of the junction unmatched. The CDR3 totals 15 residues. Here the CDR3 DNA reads TGTGCCAGCAGCCGCCGGGACAGGGTTCCTTACGAGCAGTACGTC. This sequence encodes CASSRRDRVPYEQYV.